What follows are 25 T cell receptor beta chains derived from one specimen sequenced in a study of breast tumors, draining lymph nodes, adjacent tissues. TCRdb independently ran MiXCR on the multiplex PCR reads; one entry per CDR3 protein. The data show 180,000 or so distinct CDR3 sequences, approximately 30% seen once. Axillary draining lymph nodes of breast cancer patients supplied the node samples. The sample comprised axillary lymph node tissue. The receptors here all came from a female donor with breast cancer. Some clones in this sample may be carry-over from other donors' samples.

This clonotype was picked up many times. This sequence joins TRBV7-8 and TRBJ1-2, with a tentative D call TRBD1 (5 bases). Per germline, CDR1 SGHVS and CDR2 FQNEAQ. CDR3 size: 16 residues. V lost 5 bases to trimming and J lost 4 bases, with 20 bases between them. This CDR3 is CASSMEGTSNLYGYTF. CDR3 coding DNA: TGTGCCAGCAGCATGGAGGGGACCAGTAACCTCTATGGCTACACCTTC.

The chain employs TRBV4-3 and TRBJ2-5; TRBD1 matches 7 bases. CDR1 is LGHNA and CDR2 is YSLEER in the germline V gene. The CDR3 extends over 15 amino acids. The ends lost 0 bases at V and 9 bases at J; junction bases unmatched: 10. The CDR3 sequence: CASSQDSGGRQPQYF. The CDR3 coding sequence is TGCGCCAGCAGCCAAGATTCAGGGGGTAGGCAGCCCCAGTACTTC.

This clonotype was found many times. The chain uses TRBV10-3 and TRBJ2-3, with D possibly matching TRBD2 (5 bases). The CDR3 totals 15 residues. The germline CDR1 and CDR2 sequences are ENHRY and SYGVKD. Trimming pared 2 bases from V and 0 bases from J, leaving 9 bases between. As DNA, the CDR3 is TGTGCCATCAGTGAGCCCTCGGGGAGCACAGATACGCAGTATTTT. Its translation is CAISEPSGSTDTQYF.

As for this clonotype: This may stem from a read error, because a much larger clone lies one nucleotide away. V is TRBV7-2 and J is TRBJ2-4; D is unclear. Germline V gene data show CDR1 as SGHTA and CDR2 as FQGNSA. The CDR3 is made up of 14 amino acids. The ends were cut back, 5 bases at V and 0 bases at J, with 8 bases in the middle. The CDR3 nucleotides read TGTGCCAGCAGCCCGACATTAGCCAAAAACATTCAGTACTTC. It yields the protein CASSPTLAKNIQYF. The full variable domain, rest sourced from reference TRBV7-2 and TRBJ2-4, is GAGVSQSPSNKVTEKGKDVELRCDPISGHTALYWYRQSLGQGLEFLIYFQGNSAPDKSGLPSDRFSAERTGGSVSTLTIQRTQQEDSAVYLCASSPTLAKNIQYFGAGTRLSVL.

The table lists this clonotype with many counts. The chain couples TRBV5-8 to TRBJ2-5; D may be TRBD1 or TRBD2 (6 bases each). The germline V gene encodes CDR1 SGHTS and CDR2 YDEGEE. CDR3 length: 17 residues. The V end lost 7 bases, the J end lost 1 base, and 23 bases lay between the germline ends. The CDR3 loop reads CASHRVRGGLGQETQYF. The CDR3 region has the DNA TGTGCCAGCCATCGGGTCAGGGGAGGCTTGGGCCAAGAGACCCAGTACTTC.

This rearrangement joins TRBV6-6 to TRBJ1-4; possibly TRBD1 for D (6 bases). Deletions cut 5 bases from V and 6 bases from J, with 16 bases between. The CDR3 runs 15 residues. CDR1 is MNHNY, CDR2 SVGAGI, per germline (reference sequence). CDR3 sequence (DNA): TGTGCCAGCAGTCGAAAGGGGGGGCCCGATGAAAAACTGTTTTTT. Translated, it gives CASSRKGGPDEKLFF.

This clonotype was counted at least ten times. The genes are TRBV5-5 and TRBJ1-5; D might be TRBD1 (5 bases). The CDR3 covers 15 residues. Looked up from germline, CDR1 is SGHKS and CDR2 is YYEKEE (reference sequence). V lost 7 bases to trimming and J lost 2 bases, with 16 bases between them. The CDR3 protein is CASPRGGTGNQPQHF. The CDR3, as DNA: TGTGCCAGCCCCCGGGGGGGGACTGGCAATCAGCCCCAGCATTTT.

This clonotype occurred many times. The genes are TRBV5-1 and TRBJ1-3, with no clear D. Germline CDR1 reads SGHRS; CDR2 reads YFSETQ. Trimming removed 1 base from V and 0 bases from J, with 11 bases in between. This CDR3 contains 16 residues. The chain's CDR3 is CASSLFGESSGNTIYF. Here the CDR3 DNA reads TGCGCCAGCAGCTTGTTCGGGGAAAGCTCTGGAAACACCATATATTTT. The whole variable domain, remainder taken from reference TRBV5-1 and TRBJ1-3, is KAGVTQTPRYLIKTRGQQVTLSCSPISGHRSVSWYQQTPGQGLQFLFEYFSETQRNKGNFPGRFSGRQFSNSRSEMNVSTLELGDSALYLCASSLFGESSGNTIYFGEGSWLTVV.

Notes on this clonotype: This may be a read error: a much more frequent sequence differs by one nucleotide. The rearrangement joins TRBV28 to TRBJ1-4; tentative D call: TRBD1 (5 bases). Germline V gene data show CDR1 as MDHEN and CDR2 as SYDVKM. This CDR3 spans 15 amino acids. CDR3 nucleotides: TGTGCCAACAGTACCGTTGGGGGGACTAATGAAAAACTGTTTTTT. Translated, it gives CANSTVGGTNEKLFF.

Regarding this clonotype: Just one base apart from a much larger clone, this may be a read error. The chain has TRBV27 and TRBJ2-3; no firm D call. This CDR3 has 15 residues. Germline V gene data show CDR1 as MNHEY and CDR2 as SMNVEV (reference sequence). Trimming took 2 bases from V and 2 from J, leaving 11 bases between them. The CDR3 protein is CASSLPRTFTDTQYF. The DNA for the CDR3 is TGTGCCAGCAGTTTACCCCGTACCTTCACAGATACGCAGTATTTT.

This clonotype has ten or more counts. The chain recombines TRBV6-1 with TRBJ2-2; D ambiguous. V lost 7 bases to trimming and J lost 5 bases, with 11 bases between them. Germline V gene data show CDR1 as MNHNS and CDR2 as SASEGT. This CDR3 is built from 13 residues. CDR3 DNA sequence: TGTGCCAGCATCTTTTTAGGAACCGGGGAGCTGTTTTTT. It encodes CASIFLGTGELFF.

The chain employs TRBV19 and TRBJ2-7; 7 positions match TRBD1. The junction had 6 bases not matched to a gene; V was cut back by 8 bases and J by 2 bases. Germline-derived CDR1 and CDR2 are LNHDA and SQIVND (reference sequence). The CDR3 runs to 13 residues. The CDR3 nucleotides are TGTGCCAGTTCGACAGGGATTGCCTACGAGCAGTACTTC. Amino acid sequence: CASSTGIAYEQYF.

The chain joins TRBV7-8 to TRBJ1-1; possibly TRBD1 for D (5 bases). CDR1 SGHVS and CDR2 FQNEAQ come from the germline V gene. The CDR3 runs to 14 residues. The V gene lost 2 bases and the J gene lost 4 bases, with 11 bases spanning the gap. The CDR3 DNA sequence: TGTGCCAGCAGCTTACAGGGTATGGGCACTGAAGCTTTCTTT. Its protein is CASSLQGMGTEAFF.

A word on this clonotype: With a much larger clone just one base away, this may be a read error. The CDR3 DNA follows: TGTGCCATCGACGACCGTACGGGGGCCAACGTCATGACTTTC. Its translation is CAIDDRTGANVMTF. The gene calls are TRBV28 and TRBJ2-6; either TRBD1 or TRBD2 may fit D (6 bases each). The CDR3 extends over 14 amino acids. Per germline, CDR1 MDHEN and CDR2 SYDVKM.

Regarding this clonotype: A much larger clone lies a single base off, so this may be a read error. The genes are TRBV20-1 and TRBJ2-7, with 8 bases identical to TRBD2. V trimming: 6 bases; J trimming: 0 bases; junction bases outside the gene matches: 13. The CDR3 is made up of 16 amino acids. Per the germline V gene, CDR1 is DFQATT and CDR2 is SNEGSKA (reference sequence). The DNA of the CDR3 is TGCAGTGCCGGGGCCTACAATAGCGGGACCTCCTACGAGCAGTACTTC. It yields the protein CSAGAYNSGTSYEQYF.

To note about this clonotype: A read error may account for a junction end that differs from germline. Here the CDR3 reads CSARDSLAVIQVTQYF. The DNA for the CDR3 is TGCAGTGCTAGAGATTCCCTGGCGGTGATTCAAGTGACCCAGTACTTC. The chain links TRBV20-1 to TRBJ2-5; no reliable D call. The CDR3 is 16 amino acids. Germline CDR1 reads DFQATT; CDR2 reads SNEGSKA (reference sequence).

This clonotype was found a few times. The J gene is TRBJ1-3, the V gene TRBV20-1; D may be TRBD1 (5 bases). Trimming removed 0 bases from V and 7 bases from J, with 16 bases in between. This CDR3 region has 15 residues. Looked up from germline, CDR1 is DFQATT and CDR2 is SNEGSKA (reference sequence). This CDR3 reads CSARDRRGVGNTIYF. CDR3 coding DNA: TGCAGTGCTAGAGACCGGAGGGGAGTTGGGAACACCATATATTTT.

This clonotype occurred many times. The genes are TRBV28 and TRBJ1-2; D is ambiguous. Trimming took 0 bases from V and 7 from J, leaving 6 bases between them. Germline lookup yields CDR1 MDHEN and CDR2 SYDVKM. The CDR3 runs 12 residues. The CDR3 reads CASSLWGSGYTF. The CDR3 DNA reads TGTGCCAGCAGTTTATGGGGTAGTGGCTACACCTTC.

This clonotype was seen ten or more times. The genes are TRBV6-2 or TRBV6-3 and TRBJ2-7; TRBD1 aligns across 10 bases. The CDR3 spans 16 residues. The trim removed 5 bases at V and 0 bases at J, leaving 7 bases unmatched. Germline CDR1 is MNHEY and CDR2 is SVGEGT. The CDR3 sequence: CASSPRQGASSYEQYF. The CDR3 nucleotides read TGTGCCAGCAGTCCCCGACAGGGGGCGAGCTCCTACGAGCAGTACTTC.

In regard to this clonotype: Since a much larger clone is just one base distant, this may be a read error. DNA of the CDR3: TGTGCCTGCAGCCAAGTTGCTTCCTACGAGCAGTACTTC. Encoded protein: CACSQVASYEQYF. The gene calls are TRBV3-1 and TRBJ2-7; D gene ambiguous. The CDR3 extends over 13 amino acids. Germline CDR1 reads LGHDT; CDR2 reads YNNKEL (reference sequence).

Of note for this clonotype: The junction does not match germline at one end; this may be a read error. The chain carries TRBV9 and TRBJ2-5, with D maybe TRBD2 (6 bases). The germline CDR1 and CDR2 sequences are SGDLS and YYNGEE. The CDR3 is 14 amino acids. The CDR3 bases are TGTGCCAGCAGCATTGGAGTCCGCGGGGAGACCCAGTCCTTC. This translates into CASSIGVRGETQSF.

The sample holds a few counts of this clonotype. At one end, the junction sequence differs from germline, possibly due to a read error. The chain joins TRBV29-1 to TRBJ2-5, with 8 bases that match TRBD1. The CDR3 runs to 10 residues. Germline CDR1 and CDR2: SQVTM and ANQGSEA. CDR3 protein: CSVRRDRTAF. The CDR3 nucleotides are TGCAGCGTGCGACGGGACAGGACTGCCTTC.

CDR3 sequence (DNA): TGTGCCAGTAGCCTCGGGTGGGGTCACAACTACAATGAGCAGTTCTTC. Its translation is CASSLGWGHNYNEQFF. V gene TRBV19 combines with J gene TRBJ2-1; D is unclear. Looked up from germline, CDR1 is LNHDA and CDR2 is SQIVND (reference sequence). V dropped 6 bases and J dropped 3 bases, with 18 bases sitting between them. This CDR3 has 16 amino acids.

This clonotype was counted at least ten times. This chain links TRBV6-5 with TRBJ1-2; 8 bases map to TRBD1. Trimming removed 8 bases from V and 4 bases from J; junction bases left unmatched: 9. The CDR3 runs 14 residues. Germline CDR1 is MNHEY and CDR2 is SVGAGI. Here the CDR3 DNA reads TGTGCCAGCCAAGACAGGGGACGGGGCTATGGCTACACCTTC. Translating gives CASQDRGRGYGYTF.

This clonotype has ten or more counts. CDR3 DNA sequence: TGTGCCAGCTCACCCCAAGCGGGATACAATGAGCAGTTCTTC. It translates to CASSPQAGYNEQFF. The gene calls are TRBV18 and TRBJ2-1, with 7 bases identical to TRBD2. The CDR3 sequence is 14 residues long. Germline trimming cut 3 bases from V and 4 bases from J; bases unmatched to any gene: 3. Germline loops: CDR1 KGHSH, CDR2 LQKENI.